Sequencing of this T cell receptor (beta chain) was carried out in a study of blood T cell repertoires in COVID-19. The CDR3 totals 14 residues. V lost 2 bases to trimming and J lost 5 bases, with 10 bases between them. Germline V CDR1 and CDR2: SGHRS, YFSETQ. Produced via immunoSEQ multiplex PCR; TCRdb's table is partial and in-frame only. The sample holds about 210,000 clones; around 82% are singletons and the top ten take 4.3%. The chain carries TRBV5-1 and TRBJ2-2; D might be TRBD1 (6 bases). The receptor's source is a man aged 30 to 45 with acute COVID-19. Sequencing was performed on PBMCs or T cells enriched from blood (not recorded which). This chain's CDR3 is CASSFRQGTGELFF. The CDR3 DNA sequence: TGCGCCAGCAGCTTTCGGCAGGGGACCGGGGAGCTGTTTTTT.